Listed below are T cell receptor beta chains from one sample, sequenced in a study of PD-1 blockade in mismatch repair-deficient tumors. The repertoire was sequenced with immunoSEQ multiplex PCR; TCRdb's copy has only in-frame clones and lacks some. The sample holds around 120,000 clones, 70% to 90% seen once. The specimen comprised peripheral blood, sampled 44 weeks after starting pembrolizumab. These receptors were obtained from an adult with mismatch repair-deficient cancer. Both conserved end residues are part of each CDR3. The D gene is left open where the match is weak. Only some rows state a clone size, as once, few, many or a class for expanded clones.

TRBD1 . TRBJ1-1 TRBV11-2 CASSLETGGTEAFF TGTGCCAGCAGCTTAGAGACAGGGGGTACTGAAGCTTTCTTT
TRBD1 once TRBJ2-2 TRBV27 CASRDRDPGELFF TGTGCCAGCAGGGACAGGGACCCCGGGGAGCTGTTTTTT
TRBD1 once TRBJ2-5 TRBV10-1 CAGIPDWGQLQETQYF TGCGCCGGAATTCCCGACTGGGGACAGCTACAAGAGACCCAGTACTTC
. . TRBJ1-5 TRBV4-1 CASSQDFGARPQHF TGCGCCAGCAGCCAAGACTTTGGGGCCCGGCCCCAGCATTTT
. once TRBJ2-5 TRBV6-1 CASSVQRGETQYF TGTGCCAGCAGTGTGCAAAGGGGGGAGACCCAGTACTTC
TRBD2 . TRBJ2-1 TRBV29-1 CSVDLGTSGRVSYNEQFF TGCAGCGTTGATTTGGGGACTAGCGGGAGGGTCTCCTACAATGAGCAGTTCTTC
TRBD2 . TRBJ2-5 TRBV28 CASSLWEAGGRETQYF TGTGCCAGCAGTTTATGGGAAGCGGGAGGGCGTGAGACCCAGTACTTC
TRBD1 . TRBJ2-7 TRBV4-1 CASSHGQGTEQYF TGCGCCAGCAGCCATGGACAGGGAACGGAGCAGTACTTC
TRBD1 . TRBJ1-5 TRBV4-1 CASSQVSTGSLEKKNQPQHF TGCGCCAGCAGCCAAGTTTCGACAGGGTCGCTCGAAAAAAAGAATCAGCCCCAGCATTTT
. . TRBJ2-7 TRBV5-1 CASRRDGNLYEQYF TGCGCCAGCCGCCGGGACGGAAACTTATACGAGCAGTACTTC
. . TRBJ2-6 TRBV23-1 CASSPPGSGANVLTF TGCGCCAGCAGTCCCCCCGGCTCTGGGGCCAACGTCCTGACTTTC
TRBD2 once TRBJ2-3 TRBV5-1 CASSGTSGNADTQYF TGCGCCAGCAGCGGCACTAGCGGGAACGCAGATACGCAGTATTTT
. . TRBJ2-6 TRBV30 CAWSVLLGPGANVLTF TGTGCCTGGAGTGTACTTTTAGGTCCAGGGGCCAACGTCCTGACTTTC
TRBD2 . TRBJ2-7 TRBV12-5 CANLGGCSSYEQYF TGTGCCAACCTCGGGGGGTGTTCCTCCTACGAGCAGTACTTC
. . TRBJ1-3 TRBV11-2 CASSSLSAGNTIYF TGTGCCAGCAGCTCCCTCTCGGCTGGAAACACCATATATTTT
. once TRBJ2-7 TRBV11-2 CASSLSAYEQYF TGTGCCAGCAGCTTATCTGCCTACGAGCAGTACTTC
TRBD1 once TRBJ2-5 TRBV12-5 CASGLATDRGGETQYF TGTGCTAGTGGTTTGGCTACTGACAGGGGCGGGGAGACCCAGTACTTC
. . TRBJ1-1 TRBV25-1 CASSDEYRPSTEAFF TGTGCCAGCAGTGATGAGTACAGGCCTAGCACTGAAGCTTTCTTT
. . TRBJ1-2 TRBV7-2 CASSLSVGAWDYGYTF TGTGCCAGCAGCTTATCTGTTGGGGCATGGGACTATGGCTACACCTTC
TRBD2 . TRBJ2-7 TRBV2 CASREGTSGIYEQYF TGTGCCAGCAGGGAGGGAACTAGCGGGATTTACGAGCAGTACTTC
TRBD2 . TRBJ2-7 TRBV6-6 CASSTKTSGIGEQYF TGTGCCAGCAGTACTAAGACTAGCGGGATTGGCGAGCAGTACTTC